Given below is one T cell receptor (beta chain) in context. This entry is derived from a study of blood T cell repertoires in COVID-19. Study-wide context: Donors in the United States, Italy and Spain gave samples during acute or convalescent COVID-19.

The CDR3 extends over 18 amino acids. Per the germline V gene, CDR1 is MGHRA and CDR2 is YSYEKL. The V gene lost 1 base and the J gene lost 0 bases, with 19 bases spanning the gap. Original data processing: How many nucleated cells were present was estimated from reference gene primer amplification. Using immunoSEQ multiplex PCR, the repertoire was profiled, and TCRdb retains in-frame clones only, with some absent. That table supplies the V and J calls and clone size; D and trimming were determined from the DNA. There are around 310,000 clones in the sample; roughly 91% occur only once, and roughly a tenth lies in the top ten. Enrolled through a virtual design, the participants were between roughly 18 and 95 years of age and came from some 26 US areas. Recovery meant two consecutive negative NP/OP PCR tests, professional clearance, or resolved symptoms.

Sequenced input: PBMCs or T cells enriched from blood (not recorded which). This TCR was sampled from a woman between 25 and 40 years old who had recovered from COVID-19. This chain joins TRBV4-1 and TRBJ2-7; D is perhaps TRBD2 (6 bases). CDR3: CASSQGDGRGAFSYEQYF. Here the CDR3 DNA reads TGCGCCAGCAGCCAAGGGGACGGGAGAGGGGCTTTCTCCTACGAGCAGTACTTC.